A selection of T cell receptor beta chains follows, all from one sample in a study of technical replicates of blood from a few donors. Using immunoSEQ multiplex PCR, the repertoire was profiled, and TCRdb retains in-frame clones only, with some absent. Of roughly 72,000 clones listed, over 85% are singletons. Sample: T cells isolated from PBMCs. All receptors derive from a human donor in good health. CDR3s include the opening cysteine and the closing phenylalanine or tryptophan. The D gene is left open where the match is weak. Expanded clones are given a class, and other clones once, few, many or no size at all.

CDR3 protein | CDR3 DNA | D gene | J gene | clone size | V gene
CASKLGWTEAFF | TGTGCCAGCAAGCTAGGTTGGACTGAAGCTTTCTTT | NA | TRBJ1-1 | NA | TRBV28
CASSNRARSFYEQYF | TGTGCCAGCAGCAACAGGGCGCGATCTTTCTACGAGCAGTACTTC | NA | TRBJ2-7 | NA | TRBV7-9
CASSYMNRGANYEQYF | TGTGCCAGTAGTTATATGAACCGCGGGGCTAACTACGAGCAGTACTTC | NA | TRBJ2-7 | NA | TRBV19
CAWKGGLVYGYTF | TGTGCCTGGAAGGGCGGACTTGTTTATGGCTACACCTTC | NA | TRBJ1-2 | once | TRBV30
CASSARGRFSEAFF | TGTGCCAGCAGTGCCAGGGGGCGATTCTCTGAAGCTTTCTTT | TRBD1 | TRBJ1-1 | once | TRBV27
CAWSEGALYGYTF | TGTGCCTGGAGTGAGGGGGCGCTCTATGGCTACACCTTC | TRBD1 | TRBJ1-2 | once | TRBV30
CASSPPYSYGYTF | TGTGCCAGCTCACCACCGTACAGCTATGGCTACACCTTC | NA | TRBJ1-2 | NA | TRBV18
CASSLVFEDRGPYTGELFF | TGTGCCAGCAGCTTAGTCTTTGAGGACAGGGGGCCCTACACCGGGGAGCTGTTTTTT | TRBD1 | TRBJ2-2 | NA | TRBV11-2
CASLLDWQETQYF | TGTGCCAGCCTACTCGACTGGCAAGAGACCCAGTACTTC | NA | TRBJ2-5 | NA | TRBV2
CASSSRPGQGAEKLFF | TGTGCCAGTAGTTCCCGACCGGGACAGGGGGCCGAAAAACTGTTTTTT | TRBD1 | TRBJ1-4 | NA | TRBV19
CASSLAWTGKYDGYTF | TGTGCCAGCAGCTTAGCCTGGACAGGGAAATATGATGGCTACACCTTC | TRBD1 | TRBJ1-2 | NA | TRBV7-2
CASSHRSSSYEQYF | TGTGCCAGTAGCCACAGGTCTAGCTCCTACGAGCAGTACTTC | NA | TRBJ2-7 | NA | TRBV19
CAWDFVRFEETQYF | TGTGCCTGGGACTTCGTTCGATTCGAAGAGACCCAGTACTTC | NA | TRBJ2-5 | NA | TRBV30
CASSLGGWVDEQFF | TGTGCCAGCAGCTTAGGAGGATGGGTGGATGAGCAGTTCTTC | NA | TRBJ2-1 | NA | TRBV7-7
CASSSRMTDITEAFF | TGTGCCAGCAGCTCCCGGATGACAGATATCACTGAAGCTTTCTTT | NA | TRBJ1-1 | NA | TRBV5-4
CASTGLGQPQHF | TGTGCCAGCACAGGGTTAGGACAGCCCCAGCATTTT | NA | TRBJ1-5 | NA | TRBV19
CASSVHGGYEQYF | TGTGCCAGCAGCGTTCACGGTGGCTACGAGCAGTACTTC | NA | TRBJ2-7 | NA | TRBV21-1
CASSLGQGSYEQYF | TGTGCCAGCAGTTTAGGACAGGGCTCCTACGAGCAGTACTTC | TRBD1 | TRBJ2-7 | NA | TRBV27
CASSVSTSTGELFF | TGTGCCAGCAGCGTCTCTACGAGCACCGGGGAGCTGTTTTTT | NA | TRBJ2-2 | NA | TRBV7-2
CASRSQGATEAFF | TGTGCCAGCAGGTCACAGGGGGCCACTGAAGCTTTCTTT | TRBD1 | TRBJ1-1 | once | TRBV28
CASSSVGQGSQPQHF | TGTGCCAGTAGTAGTGTGGGACAGGGGAGTCAGCCCCAGCATTTT | TRBD1 | TRBJ1-5 | NA | TRBV19
CASTQEQGNTGELFF | TGCGCCAGCACACAGGAACAGGGGAACACCGGGGAGCTGTTTTTT | NA | TRBJ2-2 | NA | TRBV5-1
CASAPYHRNGAEAFF | TGTGCCAGCGCCCCTTACCACCGTAACGGGGCTGAAGCTTTCTTT | NA | TRBJ1-1 | once | TRBV28
CASSQDSVREGRYNEQFF | TGCGCCAGCAGCCAAGATTCGGTGCGGGAGGGCCGCTACAATGAGCAGTTCTTC | TRBD2 | TRBJ2-1 | NA | TRBV4-1
CASSHGRLAGPNTGELFF | TGCGCCAGCAGCCACGGCCGACTAGCGGGACCGAACACCGGGGAGCTGTTTTTT | TRBD2 | TRBJ2-2 | NA | TRBV4-1
CASSLGPGSSTDTQYF | TGTGCCAGCAGTTTAGGGCCTGGCTCTAGCACAGATACGCAGTATTTT | NA | TRBJ2-3 | NA | TRBV27
CASSPRKGAMNTEAFF | TGTGCCAGCAGTCCCCGAAAGGGGGCAATGAACACTGAAGCTTTCTTT | TRBD1 | TRBJ1-1 | NA | TRBV28
CASSLFAGSGETQYF | TGTGCCAGCAGCTTATTTGCGGGATCTGGGGAGACCCAGTACTTC | NA | TRBJ2-5 | NA | TRBV5-4
CASSQASGSSGEQFF | TGCGCCAGCAGCCAAGCTAGCGGTAGTAGTGGTGAGCAGTTCTTC | TRBD2 | TRBJ2-1 | NA | TRBV4-1